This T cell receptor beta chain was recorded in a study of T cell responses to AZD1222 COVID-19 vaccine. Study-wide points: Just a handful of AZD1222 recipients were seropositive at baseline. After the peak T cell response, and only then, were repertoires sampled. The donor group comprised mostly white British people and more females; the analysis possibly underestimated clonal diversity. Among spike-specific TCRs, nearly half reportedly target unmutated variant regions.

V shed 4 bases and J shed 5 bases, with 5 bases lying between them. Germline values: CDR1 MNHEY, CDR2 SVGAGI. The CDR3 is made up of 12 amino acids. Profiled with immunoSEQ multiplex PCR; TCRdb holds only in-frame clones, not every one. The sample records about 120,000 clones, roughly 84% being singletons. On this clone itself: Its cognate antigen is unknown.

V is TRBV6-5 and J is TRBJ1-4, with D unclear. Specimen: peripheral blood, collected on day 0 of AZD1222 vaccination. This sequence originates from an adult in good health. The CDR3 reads CASSSINEKLFF. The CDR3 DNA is TGTGCCAGCAGTTCCATAAATGAAAAACTGTTTTTT.